These T cell receptor beta chains were read from a single sample in a study of yellow fever vaccine responses in identical twins. TCRdb reprocessed the RT-PCR reads with MiXCR, giving one entry per CDR3 protein. The sample records about 16,000 distinct CDR3 sequences, about four fifths being singletons. The input for sequencing was T cells from blood (PBMCs), unsorted or a sorted subset (not recorded which), taken before or after yellow fever vaccination (not recorded which). These TCRs come from a woman aged 18-29 years who received the yellow fever vaccine. Each CDR3 is given with its conserved first and last residue. A D gene is named only where the DNA matches it firmly. A row's size may be missing; if present it is once, few, many or a size class.

abundance	v_gene	j_gene	d_gene	CDR3aa	CDR3nt
-	TRBV12-3/TRBV12-4	TRBJ2-5	TRBD1	CASSTPLAGQGRETQYF	TGTGCCAGCAGTACTCCCTTAGCGGGACAGGGGCGGGAGACCCAGTACTTC
-	TRBV12-3/TRBV12-4	TRBJ2-7	TRBD1	CASSPGQGASYEQYF	TGTGCCAGCAGTCCCGGACAGGGGGCATCCTACGAGCAGTACTTC
-	TRBV6-2/TRBV6-3	TRBJ1-4	-	CASSYSTGEKLFF	TGTGCCAGCAGCTACTCGACGGGCGAAAAACTGTTTTTT
-	TRBV11-1	TRBJ2-3	-	CASSLDGSGTDTQYF	TGTGCCAGCAGCTTAGACGGGAGCGGAACAGATACGCAGTATTTT
-	TRBV7-3	TRBJ2-1	-	CASSLSSAQYNEQFF	TGTGCCAGCAGCTTATCTTCGGCTCAATACAATGAGCAGTTCTTC
few	TRBV15	TRBJ2-7	TRBD1	CATSTGQGNYEQYF	TGTGCCACCAGCACCGGACAGGGTAACTACGAGCAGTACTTC
-	TRBV19	TRBJ1-1	-	CASSIWQAYEAFF	TGTGCCAGTAGTATCTGGCAGGCTTATGAAGCTTTCTTT
few	TRBV28	TRBJ1-2	TRBD1	CASSLKWTGERNRGYTF	TGTGCCAGCAGTTTAAAGTGGACAGGGGAACGCAATCGCGGCTACACCTTC
-	TRBV5-4	TRBJ2-7	TRBD2	CASSWWTSGGSYEQYF	TGTGCCAGCAGCTGGTGGACTAGCGGGGGATCCTACGAGCAGTACTTC
-	TRBV29-1	TRBJ1-1	TRBD1	CSGMTGDTEAFF	TGCAGCGGGATGACAGGGGACACTGAAGCTTTCTTT
-	TRBV12-3/TRBV12-4	TRBJ2-5	-	CASSLTAGETQYF	TGTGCCAGCAGTTTGACTGCGGGAGAGACCCAGTACTTC
-	TRBV20-1	TRBJ2-7	-	CSASPRPWEYNYEQYF	TGCAGTGCTAGCCCCCGCCCCTGGGAGTACAACTACGAGCAGTACTTC
-	TRBV10-2	TRBJ2-3	-	CASSESGSLNTQYF	TGCGCCAGCAGTGAATCGGGAAGCCTAAATACGCAGTATTTT
-	TRBV4-1	TRBJ2-1	-	CASSHAGESDEQFF	TGCGCCAGCAGCCACGCAGGGGAGTCGGATGAGCAGTTCTTC